These 29 T cell receptor beta chains originate from one sample sequenced in a study of T cell responses to AZD1222 COVID-19 vaccine. Repertoires were generated with immunoSEQ multiplex PCR, while TCRdb's copy carries only in-frame clones and drops some. Found here are some 200,000 clones, under 95% of them singletons; the top ten hold approximately 0.98%. Sequencing was performed on peripheral blood, taken on day 0 of AZD1222 vaccination. These receptors came from an adult in good health.

The V gene is TRBV27, the J gene TRBJ2-2; D not resolved. Trimming took off 3 bases at V and 6 bases at J, with 5 bases between the two ends. The V gene's germline CDR1 is MNHEY and CDR2 SMNVEV (reference sequence). The CDR3 loop spans 12 amino acids. The CDR3 spells CASSFDAGELFF. Written as DNA, the CDR3 is TGTGCCAGCAGTTTTGACGCCGGGGAGCTGTTTTTT.

V usage is TRBV19 and J usage is TRBJ2-3; D is unclear. The V end was cut by 1 base, the J end by 1 base, with 15 bases between. The CDR3 loop spans 17 amino acids. Germline V gene sequence: CDR1 LNHDA, CDR2 SQIVND (reference sequence). The CDR3 spells CASSIVLPQPRTDTQYF. The CDR3, as DNA: TGTGCCAGTAGTATAGTGTTACCTCAACCCCGCACAGATACGCAGTATTTT.

This clone was seen more than once but under ten times. The chain employs TRBV6-4 and TRBJ2-3, with 7 bases aligning to TRBD1. This CDR3 has 16 residues. CDR1 and CDR2 from the germline V gene are MRHNA and SNTAGT. The J segment lost 1 base and the V segment lost 3 bases, leaving 7 bases of the junction unmatched. This CDR3 is CASSEGQNEGTDTQYF. In DNA form, the CDR3 reads TGTGCCAGCAGTGAGGGACAGAATGAGGGCACAGATACGCAGTATTTT.

V is TRBV11-1 and J is TRBJ1-3; no reliable D call. V lost 5 bases and J 1 base, leaving 9 bases between the germline ends. CDR1 and CDR2 from the germline V gene are SGHAT and FQDESV (reference sequence). The CDR3 consists of 14 residues. CDR3 bases: TGTGCCAGCAGCGTTCGGGTATCTGGAAACACCATATATTTT. It codes for CASSVRVSGNTIYF.

This clone was detected only once. This rearrangement joins TRBV29-1 to TRBJ2-7, with D possibly being TRBD2 (5 bases). The CDR3 totals 14 residues. V was clipped by 7 bases and J by 2 bases, with 18 bases between them. Germline V gene sequence: CDR1 SQVTM, CDR2 ANQGSEA. This chain's CDR3 is CSDHRSGSAYEQYF. The CDR3 nucleotides read TGCAGCGACCACCGGTCGGGGTCCGCCTACGAGCAGTACTTC.

CDR3 protein: CASSHPKGTSGVGTGELFF. As DNA, the CDR3 is TGCGCCAGCAGCCATCCTAAAGGGACTAGCGGGGTTGGGACCGGGGAGCTGTTTTTT. The gene calls are TRBV4-3 and TRBJ2-2; 13 bases map to TRBD2. Germline lookup yields CDR1 LGHNA and CDR2 YSLEER. V lost 3 bases and J lost 5; bases outside the gene matches: 12. The CDR3 covers 19 residues.

The genes are TRBV21-1 and TRBJ2-2; TRBD1, the table's D call, was not compared with the DNA. TRBV21-1 is tagged as a pseudogene. The CDR3 is 16 residues long. Here the CDR3 reads CASSKAPGLAAGELFF. Here the CDR3 DNA reads TGTGCCAGCAGCAAAGCCCCAGGGTTGGCGGCTGGGGAGCTGTTTTTT.

This chain links TRBV6-5 with TRBJ1-6; no definite D call. Looked up from germline, CDR1 is MNHEY and CDR2 is SVGAGI. The CDR3 is made up of 13 amino acids. Trimming cost V 4 bases and J 11 bases, with 12 bases left between them. CDR3 amino acids: CASSSPSTAPLHF. For the CDR3, the DNA is TGTGCCAGCAGTTCCCCTTCTACGGCACCCCTCCACTTT.

This rearrangement joins TRBV21-1 to TRBJ1-1; TRBD1 was called by the table and not checked on the DNA. TRBV21-1 is a pseudogene. The CDR3 runs to 16 residues. The CDR3: CASSKGQGQLNTEAFF. The CDR3, as DNA: TGTGCCAGCAGCAAAGGACAGGGGCAATTGAACACTGAAGCTTTCTTT.

The rearrangement uses TRBV9 and TRBJ2-7; 9 bases are shared with TRBD1. V dropped 2 bases and J dropped 7; count of bases not matched to a gene: 10. There are 15 residues in the CDR3. Germline CDR1 is SGDLS and CDR2 is YYNGEE. CDR3 in DNA: TGTGCCAGCAGCGTCGGACAGGGGCCCCTGTGGGAGCAGTACTTC. Amino acids: CASSVGQGPLWEQYF.

V gene TRBV6-6 combines with J gene TRBJ2-7; the D gene is possibly TRBD1 (6 bases). This CDR3 comprises 14 residues. CDR1 is MNHNY, CDR2 SVGAGI, per germline (reference sequence). V was pared by 6 bases and J by 12 bases, with 24 bases between. CDR3 bases: TGTGCCAGCAGCTTCACCTTAAGGGACACAGTGTTGTACTTC. Residues: CASSFTLRDTVLYF.

The chain combines TRBV2 with TRBJ1-6, with 8 nucleotides matching TRBD1. Germline lookup yields CDR1 SNHLY and CDR2 FYNNEI. V shed 3 bases, J shed 9 bases, and the junction held 7 bases outside the gene matches. The CDR3 is made up of 15 amino acids. CDR3 sequence: CASSDDRGGGSPLHF. As DNA, the CDR3 is TGTGCCAGCAGTGATGACAGGGGAGGCGGTTCACCCCTCCACTTT.

This clone was recorded once. The chain couples TRBV19 to TRBJ2-7, with TRBD1 matching 8 bases. From germline, CDR1 is LNHDA and CDR2 SQIVND (reference sequence). This CDR3 has 13 residues. Trimming cost V 10 bases and J 6 bases; bases outside gene matches: 11. CDR3 coding DNA: TGTGCCACCTCAACTTGGACAGGGAGCGAGCAGTACTTC. Protein: CATSTWTGSEQYF.

A single count supports this clone. This chain connects TRBV4-2 to TRBJ1-3, with no clear D. V lost 0 bases and J 0 bases, leaving 6 bases between the germline ends. This CDR3 comprises 15 residues. Per germline, CDR1 LGHNA and CDR2 YNFKEQ. The CDR3: CASSQDRLSGNTIYF. CDR3 bases: TGTGCCAGCAGCCAAGACAGGCTCTCTGGAAACACCATATATTTT.

V and J are TRBV11-2 and TRBJ2-2; D may be TRBD1 or TRBD2 (5 bases each). This CDR3 region has 15 residues. The V and J ends lost 8 bases and 6 bases respectively, with 19 bases between them. The V gene's germline CDR1 is SGHAT and CDR2 FQNNGV. The CDR3 loop reads CASQPGPRGPGELFF. DNA of the CDR3: TGTGCCAGCCAACCGGGACCTCGAGGGCCCGGGGAGCTGTTTTTT.

This clone is a singleton in its sample. The chain carries TRBV2 and TRBJ2-7, with D perhaps matching TRBD2 (7 bases). There are 15 residues in the CDR3. Germline V gives CDR1 SNHLY, CDR2 FYNNEI. V was pared by 7 bases and J by 4 bases, with 20 bases between. The CDR3 nucleotides are TGTGCCAGCAAACCCCGGGGGGAAGGGGGTTACGAGCAGTACTTC. Its protein product is CASKPRGEGGYEQYF.

DNA of the CDR3: TGCGCCAGCAGCCAGGACCGGACAGGCTACGAGCAGTACTTC. Protein sequence: CASSQDRTGYEQYF. This chain connects TRBV4-3 to TRBJ2-7; 7 bases are shared with TRBD1. The CDR3 length is 14 residues. The V gene end was trimmed by 3 bases and the J gene end by 3 bases; junction bases not matched to a gene: 5. Germline loops: CDR1 LGHNA, CDR2 YSLEER.

The V call is TRBV4-2, the J call TRBJ2-1; no clear D. The CDR3 has 13 residues. Per germline, CDR1 LGHNA and CDR2 YNFKEQ. V was shortened by 1 base and J by 7 bases, with 8 bases between the two germline ends. The CDR3 loop reads CASSQGLMNEQFF. CDR3 in DNA: TGTGCCAGCAGCCAAGGACTGATGAATGAGCAGTTCTTC.

This clone was counted only a few times. V gene TRBV27 combines with J gene TRBJ2-7; 13 bases agree with TRBD2. The CDR3 has 15 amino acids. V shed 5 bases, J shed 3 bases, and the junction held 4 bases outside the gene matches. Per germline, CDR1 MNHEY and CDR2 SMNVEV (reference sequence). CDR3: CASSPGLAGIYEQYF. Written as DNA, the CDR3 is TGTGCCAGCAGTCCGGGACTAGCGGGAATCTACGAGCAGTACTTC.

This chain joins TRBV6-5 and TRBJ1-1, with 7 nucleotides matching TRBD1. J gave up 11 bases and V 0 bases, and 9 bases lay outside the gene matches. The germline gives CDR1 MNHEY, CDR2 SVGAGI. The length of the CDR3 is 14 residues. CDR3: CASSYSEGRGAAFF. The CDR3 DNA reads TGTGCCAGCAGTTACTCCGAGGGCAGGGGGGCTGCTTTCTTT.

Concerning this clone: Other DNA sequences within the sample encode an identical CDR3. J is TRBJ2-2 and V is TRBV5-1; D assignment may be TRBD1 or TRBD2 (6 bases each). The CDR3 loop spans 13 amino acids. Trimming stripped 2 bases from V and 5 bases from J, with 7 bases between. CDR1 is SGHRS and CDR2 is YFSETQ in the germline V gene. CDR3 amino acids: CASSLGGTGELFF. The CDR3 nucleotides are TGCGCCAGCAGCTTAGGGGGGACCGGGGAGCTGTTTTTT. Full variable domain (missing parts from reference TRBV5-1 and TRBJ2-2): KAGVTQTPRYLIKTRGQQVTLSCSPISGHRSVSWYQQTPGQGLQFLFEYFSETQRNKGNFPGRFSGRQFSNSRSEMNVSTLELGDSALYLCASSLGGTGELFFGEGSRLTVL.

This sequence joins TRBV27 and TRBJ1-2; D is ambiguous. V lost 6 bases and J lost 7, with 21 bases in between. The CDR3 is 15 amino acids. Germline CDR1 MNHEY, CDR2 SMNVEV (reference sequence). The CDR3 here is CASSRAGGFLGGYTF. The CDR3 region has the DNA TGTGCCAGCAGCCGAGCGGGAGGTTTTCTGGGTGGCTACACCTTC.

Only one count was recorded for this clone. V and J are TRBV7-2 and TRBJ2-3; 9 bases are shared with TRBD1. Trimming removed 1 base from V and 6 bases from J; junction bases left unmatched: 11. The CDR3 sequence is 17 residues long. The V gene's germline CDR1 is SGHTA and CDR2 FQGNSA. CDR3 DNA: TGTGCCAGCAGCTTAGATGTCTGGACAGGGGACCTCGATACGCAGTATTTT. It is translated as CASSLDVWTGDLDTQYF.

The V gene is TRBV3-1 (or the pseudogene TRBV3-2), the J gene TRBJ1-6; a weak D match, TRBD1 (6 bases). The germline V gene has CDR1 LGHDT and CDR2 YNNKEL (reference sequence). The CDR3 runs to 14 residues. V was shortened by 0 bases and J by 9 bases, with 9 bases between the two germline ends. CDR3 coding DNA: TGTGCCAGCAGCCAAGATACAGGGATTTCACCCCTCCACTTT. Protein: CASSQDTGISPLHF.

V gene TRBV19 combines with J gene TRBJ1-5; perhaps TRBD1 as D (5 bases). CDR1 LNHDA and CDR2 SQIVND come from the germline V gene (reference sequence). This CDR3 contains 14 residues. Trimming took 4 bases from V and 0 from J, leaving 7 bases between them. The CDR3 DNA follows: TGTGCCAGTAGTACACAGGTTAGCAATCAGCCCCAGCATTTT. Residues: CASSTQVSNQPQHF.

This clone came up once. The same CDR3 can be traced to other DNA sequences in this sample. This rearrangement joins TRBV7-9 to TRBJ1-1, with TRBD1 identical over 9 bases. This CDR3 spans 14 amino acids. CDR1 is SEHNR, CDR2 FQNEAQ, per germline (reference sequence). V lost 6 bases to trimming and J lost 2 bases; unmatched junction nucleotides: 4. CDR3 residues: CASSPDRGNTEAFF. The CDR3 coding sequence is TGTGCCAGCAGTCCGGACAGGGGTAACACTGAAGCTTTCTTT.

The rearrangement uses TRBV6-1 and TRBJ1-6; D ambiguous. Trimming removed 2 bases from V and 7 bases from J, with 12 bases in between. CDR3 length equals 15 residues. Per the germline V gene, CDR1 is MNHNS and CDR2 is SASEGT. CDR3 protein: CASSESAAQNSPLHF. The CDR3 nucleotides read TGTGCCAGCAGTGAATCTGCAGCCCAAAATTCACCCCTCCACTTT.

J is TRBJ2-7 and V is TRBV5-5; 9 bases fit TRBD1. Germline lookup yields CDR1 SGHKS and CDR2 YYEKEE (reference sequence). CDR3 length: 15 amino acids. J gave up 3 bases and V 4 bases, and 8 bases lay outside the gene matches. The chain's CDR3 is CASSPTGTGFYEQYF. In DNA form, the CDR3 reads TGTGCCAGCAGCCCTACCGGGACAGGGTTCTACGAGCAGTACTTC.

CDR3 sequence reads: CASTEGTRGNSPLHF. DNA of the CDR3: TGTGCCAGCACCGAGGGCACCCGCGGGAATTCACCCCTCCACTTT. The V and J genes are TRBV6-5 and TRBJ1-6; D not resolved. Germline assignment: CDR1 MNHEY and CDR2 SVGAGI. The CDR3 spans 15 residues. With 7 bases removed from V and 7 bases from J, the gap between germline ends came to 17 bases.